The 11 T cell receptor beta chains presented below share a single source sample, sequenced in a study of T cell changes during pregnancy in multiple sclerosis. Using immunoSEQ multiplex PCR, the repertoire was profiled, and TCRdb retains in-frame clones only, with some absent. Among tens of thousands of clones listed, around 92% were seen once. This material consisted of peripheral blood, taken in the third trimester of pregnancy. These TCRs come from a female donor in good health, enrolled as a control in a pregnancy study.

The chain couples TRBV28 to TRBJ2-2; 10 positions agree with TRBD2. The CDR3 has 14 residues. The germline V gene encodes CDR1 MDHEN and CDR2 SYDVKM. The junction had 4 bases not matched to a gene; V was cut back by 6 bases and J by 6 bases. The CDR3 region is CASSPSGGAGELFF. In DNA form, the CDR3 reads TGTGCCAGCAGCCCCAGCGGGGGGGCCGGGGAGCTGTTTTTT.

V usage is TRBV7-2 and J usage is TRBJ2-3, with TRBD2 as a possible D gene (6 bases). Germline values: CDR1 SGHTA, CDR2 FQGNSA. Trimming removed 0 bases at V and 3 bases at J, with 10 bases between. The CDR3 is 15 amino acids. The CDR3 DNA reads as TGTGCCAGCAGCTTAGCGGCTAGCGCTACAGATACGCAGTATTTT. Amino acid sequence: CASSLAASATDTQYF.

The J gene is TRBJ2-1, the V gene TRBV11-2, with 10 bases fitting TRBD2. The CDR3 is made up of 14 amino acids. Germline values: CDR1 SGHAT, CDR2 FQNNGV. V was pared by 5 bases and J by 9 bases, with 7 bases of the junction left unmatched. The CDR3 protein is CASSRAGGPPEQFF. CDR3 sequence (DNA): TGTGCCAGCAGCAGAGCGGGGGGGCCGCCTGAGCAGTTCTTC.

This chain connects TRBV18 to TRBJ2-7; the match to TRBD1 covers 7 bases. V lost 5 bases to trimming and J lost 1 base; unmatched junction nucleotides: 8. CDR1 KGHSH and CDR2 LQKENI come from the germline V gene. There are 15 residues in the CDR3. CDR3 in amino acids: CASSLSGGTSYEQYF. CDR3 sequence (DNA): TGTGCCAGCTCATTGTCAGGGGGTACTTCCTACGAGCAGTACTTC.

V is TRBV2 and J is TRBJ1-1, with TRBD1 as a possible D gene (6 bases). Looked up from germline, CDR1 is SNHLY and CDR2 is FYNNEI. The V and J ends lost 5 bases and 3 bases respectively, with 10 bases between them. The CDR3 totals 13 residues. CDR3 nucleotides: TGTGCCAGCAGTCAGGGGTTGTACACTGAAGCTTTCTTT. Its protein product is CASSQGLYTEAFF. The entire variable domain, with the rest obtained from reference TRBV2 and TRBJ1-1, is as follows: EPEVTQTPSHQVTQMGQEVILRCVPISNHLYFYWYRQILGQKVEFLVSFYNNEISEKSEIFDDQFSVERPDGSNFTLKIRSTKLEDSAMYFCASSQGLYTEAFFGQGTRLTVV.

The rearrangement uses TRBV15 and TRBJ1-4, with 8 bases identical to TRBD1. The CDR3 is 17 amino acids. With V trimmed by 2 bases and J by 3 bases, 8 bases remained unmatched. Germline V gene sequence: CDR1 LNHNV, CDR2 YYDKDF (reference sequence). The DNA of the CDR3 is TGTGCCACCAGCAGATCCCGTCAGGGGGCAGCTAATGAAAAACTGTTTTTT. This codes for CATSRSRQGAANEKLFF.

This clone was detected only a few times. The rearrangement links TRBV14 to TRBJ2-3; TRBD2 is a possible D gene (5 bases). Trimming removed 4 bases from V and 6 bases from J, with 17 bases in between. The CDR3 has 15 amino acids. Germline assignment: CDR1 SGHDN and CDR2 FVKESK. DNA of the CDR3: TGTGCCAGCAGCCCATCCTGGAGGCTCACGGATACGCAGTATTTT. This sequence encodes CASSPSWRLTDTQYF.

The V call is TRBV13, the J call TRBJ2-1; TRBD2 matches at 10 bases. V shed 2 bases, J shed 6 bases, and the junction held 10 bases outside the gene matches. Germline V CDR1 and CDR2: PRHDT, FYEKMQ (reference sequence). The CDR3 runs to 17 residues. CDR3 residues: CASSLTPSGSFGNEQFF. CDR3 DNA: TGTGCCAGCAGCTTAACCCCTAGCGGGAGTTTCGGCAATGAGCAGTTCTTC.

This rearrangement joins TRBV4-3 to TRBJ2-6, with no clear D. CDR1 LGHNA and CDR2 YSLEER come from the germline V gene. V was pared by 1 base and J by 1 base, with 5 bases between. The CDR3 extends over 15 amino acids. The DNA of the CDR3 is TGCGCCAGCAGCCAAGCTGTATCTGGGGCCAACGTCCTGACTTTC. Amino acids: CASSQAVSGANVLTF.

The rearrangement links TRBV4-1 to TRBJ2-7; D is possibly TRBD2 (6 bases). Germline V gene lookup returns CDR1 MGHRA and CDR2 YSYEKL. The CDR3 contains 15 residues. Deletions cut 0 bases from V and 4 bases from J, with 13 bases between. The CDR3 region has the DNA TGCGCCAGCAGCCAAGAGCGGGAAGAGGGGTACGAGCAGTACTTC. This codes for CASSQEREEGYEQYF.

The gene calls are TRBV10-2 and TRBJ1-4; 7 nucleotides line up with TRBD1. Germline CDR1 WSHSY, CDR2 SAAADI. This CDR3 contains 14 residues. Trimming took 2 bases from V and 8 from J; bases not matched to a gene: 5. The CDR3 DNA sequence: TGCGCCAGCAGTGAGGAGAGGGGGCGGGAAAAACTGTTTTTT. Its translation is CASSEERGREKLFF.